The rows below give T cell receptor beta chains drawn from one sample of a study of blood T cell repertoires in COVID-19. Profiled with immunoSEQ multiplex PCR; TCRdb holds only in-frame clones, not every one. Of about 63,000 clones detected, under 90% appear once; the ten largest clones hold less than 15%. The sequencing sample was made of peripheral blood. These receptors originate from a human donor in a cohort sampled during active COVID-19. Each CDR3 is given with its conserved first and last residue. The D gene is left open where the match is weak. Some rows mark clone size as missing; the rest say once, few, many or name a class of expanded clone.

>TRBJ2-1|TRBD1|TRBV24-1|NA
CATMGQGNSYNEQFF
TGTGCCACCATGGGACAGGGGAACTCCTACAATGAGCAGTTCTTC
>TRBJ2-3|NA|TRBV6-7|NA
CASKGSGTLTPSTDTQYF
TGTGCCAGCAAGGGTAGCGGAACACTAACCCCTAGCACAGATACGCAGTATTTT
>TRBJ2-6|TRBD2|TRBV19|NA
CATQRGAISGANVLTF
TGTGCCACCCAGCGGGGGGCCATTTCTGGGGCCAACGTCCTGACTTTC
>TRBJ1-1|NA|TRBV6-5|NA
CASRVTVNTEAFF
TGTGCCAGCAGGGTGACAGTGAACACTGAAGCTTTCTTT
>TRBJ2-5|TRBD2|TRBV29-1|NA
CSGGTSGSRETQYF
TGCAGCGGGGGGACTAGCGGGAGCAGAGAGACCCAGTACTTC
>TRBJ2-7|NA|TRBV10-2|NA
CASSVAGDEQYF
TGCGCCAGCTCTGTGGCGGGCGACGAGCAGTACTTC
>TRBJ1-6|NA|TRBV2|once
CASSDGPPLHF
TGTGCCAGCAGTGATGGCCCACCCCTCCACTTT
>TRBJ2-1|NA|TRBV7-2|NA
CASSHIGSYNEQFF
TGTGCCAGCAGCCACATCGGGTCCTACAATGAGCAGTTCTTC
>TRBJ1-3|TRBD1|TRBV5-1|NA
CASSSTQGGASGNTIYF
TGCGCCAGCAGCTCAACCCAGGGGGGCGCATCTGGAAACACCATATATTTT
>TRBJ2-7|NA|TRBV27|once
CASSSLQGEYEQYF
TGTGCCAGCAGTTCCCTACAGGGAGAATACGAGCAGTACTTC
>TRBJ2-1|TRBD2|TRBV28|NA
CASSLGLAGLGNEQFF
TGTGCCAGCAGTTTAGGACTAGCGGGATTAGGGAATGAGCAGTTCTTC
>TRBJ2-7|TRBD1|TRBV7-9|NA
CASSLGQGQFYEQYF
TGTGCCAGCAGCTTAGGACAGGGTCAATTCTACGAGCAGTACTTC
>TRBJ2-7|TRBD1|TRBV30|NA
CAWMIRDRGTYEQYF
TGTGCCTGGATGATACGGGACAGGGGAACCTACGAGCAGTACTTC
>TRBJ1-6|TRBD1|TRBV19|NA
CASSPPGTGNSPLHF
TGTGCCAGTAGTCCACCCGGGACAGGGAATTCACCCCTCCACTTT
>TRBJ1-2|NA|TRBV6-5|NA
CASSYSSGQGRGYTF
TGTGCCAGCAGTTACTCGTCCGGGCAGGGCCGGGGCTACACCTTC
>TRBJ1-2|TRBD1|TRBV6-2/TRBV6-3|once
CASSYSARGLNGYTF
TGTGCCAGCAGTTACTCGGCGAGGGGGCTAAATGGCTACACCTTC
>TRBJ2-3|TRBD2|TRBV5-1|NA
CASSVEGLAGGGTQYF
TGCGCCAGCAGTGTGGAGGGACTAGCGGGAGGTGGTACGCAGTATTTT
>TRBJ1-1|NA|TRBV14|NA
CASRRGGDTEAFF
TGTGCCAGCAGAAGAGGGGGGGACACTGAAGCTTTCTTT
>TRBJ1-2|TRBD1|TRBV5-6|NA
CASSLARQGARYDYGYTF
TGTGCCAGCAGCTTGGCCAGGCAGGGGGCGAGGTATGACTATGGCTACACCTTC
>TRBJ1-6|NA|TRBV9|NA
CASSARGTGGSPLHF
TGTGCCAGCAGCGCTCGGGGTACGGGTGGCTCACCCCTCCACTTT
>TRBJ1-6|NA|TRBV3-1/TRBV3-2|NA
CASSHQDRMNSPLHF
TGTGCCAGCAGCCATCAGGACAGAATGAATTCACCCCTCCACTTT
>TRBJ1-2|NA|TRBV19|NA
CASDPSGGRPYGYTF
TGTGCCAGCGACCCTTCCGGGGGGCGTCCCTATGGCTACACCTTC